This T cell receptor beta chain was obtained from a study of PD-L1 blockade in urothelial cancer. The time point is: pretreatment peripheral blood. The V end was cut by 3 bases, the J end by 5 bases, with 16 bases between. Germline assignment: CDR1 MDHEN and CDR2 SYDVKM. The CDR3 consists of 15 residues. Data came from immunoSEQ multiplex PCR; TCRdb stores just in-frame clones and leaves some out. This sample has about 49,000 clones; 79% occur once, and the top ten carry about 10%. Sequenced material: PBMCs, taken around atezolizumab (anti-PD-L1) treatment. V gene TRBV28 combines with J gene TRBJ1-2; D ambiguous. This sequence originates from a man in his 70s with urothelial cancer. The CDR3 reads CASSFRVTGGYGYTF. CDR3 nucleotides: TGTGCCAGCAGTTTTAGGGTGACCGGAGGGTATGGCTACACCTTC.